What follows describes a single TCR beta chain. The sample originates from a study of cytomegalovirus exposure and HLA in healthy donors. Some clones are missing from TCRdb's copy, which holds only in-frame ones; the method was immunoSEQ multiplex PCR. The sample shows roughly 150,000 clones, about 96% of them seen only once. The CDR3 runs to 15 residues. CDR1 is LGHNA and CDR2 is YNFKEQ in the germline V gene. After removal of 1 base from V and 8 bases from J, the junction contained 7 bases not matched to a gene. This sequence was found in a woman younger than 35 in good health and CMV-seronegative. The specimen was PBMCs. This rearrangement joins TRBV4-2 to TRBJ2-1, with 8 bases matching TRBD1. CDR3 in amino acids: CASSQVDRVKDEQFF. For the CDR3, the DNA is TGTGCCAGCAGCCAAGTGGACAGGGTTAAAGATGAGCAGTTCTTC.